One sample yielded the 18 T cell receptor beta chains listed below, sequenced in a study of T cell responses to AZD1222 COVID-19 vaccine. Profiled with immunoSEQ multiplex PCR; TCRdb holds only in-frame clones, not every one. The repertoire holds 95,000 to 110,000 clones, with 80% to 90% as singletons. The sample was peripheral blood, taken on day 0 of AZD1222 vaccination. Receptors were obtained from an adult in good health.

This rearrangement joins TRBV5-1 to TRBJ1-3, with 11 bases matching TRBD1. In germline, CDR1 is SGHRS, CDR2 YFSETQ. The CDR3 sequence is 15 residues long. Unmatched junction bases numbered 4, after V lost 4 bases and J lost 4 bases. The CDR3 spells CASSHGQGAGNTIYF. DNA of the CDR3: TGCGCCAGCAGCCACGGACAGGGGGCAGGAAACACCATATATTTT. The variable domain in full, with the rest retrieved from reference TRBV5-1 and TRBJ1-3, is KAGVTQTPRYLIKTRGQQVTLSCSPISGHRSVSWYQQTPGQGLQFLFEYFSETQRNKGNFPGRFSGRQFSNSRSEMNVSTLELGDSALYLCASSHGQGAGNTIYFGEGSWLTVV.

The CDR3 sequence is CASSPTDRDNYGYTF. As DNA, the CDR3 is TGCGCCAGCAGTCCCACTGACAGGGACAACTATGGCTACACCTTC. The rearrangement joins TRBV10-2 to TRBJ1-2, with 7 nucleotides matching TRBD1. From germline, CDR1 is WSHSY and CDR2 SAAADI. With 5 bases clipped from V and 2 bases from J, the junction kept 8 bases outside the gene matches. This CDR3 region has 15 residues.

This clone was recorded only once. The chain recombines TRBV10-3 with TRBJ2-7; D might be TRBD1 (6 bases). Germline CDR1 ENHRY, CDR2 SYGVKD. Trimming took 2 bases from V and 6 from J, leaving 11 bases between them. CDR3 length equals 13 residues. This chain's CDR3 is CAISEPGASEQYF. CDR3 bases: TGTGCCATCAGTGAGCCAGGGGCTTCCGAGCAGTACTTC.

The chain has TRBV6-2 or TRBV6-3 and TRBJ1-2; weak D call: TRBD1 (6 bases). The CDR3 extends over 13 amino acids. Germline loops: CDR1 MNHEY, CDR2 SVGEGT. V lost 5 bases and J 8 bases, leaving 15 bases between the germline ends. CDR3 loop: CASSPTGLNGYTF. The CDR3 DNA sequence: TGTGCCAGCAGTCCGACAGGATTAAACGGCTACACCTTC.

The genes are TRBV7-9 and TRBJ1-4; tentative D call: TRBD1 (6 bases). Germline V gene data show CDR1 as SEHNR and CDR2 as FQNEAQ (reference sequence). The length of the CDR3 is 15 residues. V was shortened by 3 bases and J by 7 bases, with 15 bases between the two germline ends. The CDR3 sequence is CASSFARQGGEKLFF. CDR3 nucleotide sequence: TGTGCCAGCAGCTTTGCCCGCCAAGGGGGTGAAAAACTGTTTTTT.

V and J are TRBV7-2 and TRBJ2-5; D is undetermined. The germline V gene encodes CDR1 SGHTA and CDR2 FQGNSA. The CDR3 length is 12 residues. V dropped 1 base and J dropped 1 base, with 1 base sitting between them. CDR3: CASSLGQETQYF. In DNA form, the CDR3 reads TGTGCCAGCAGCTTAGGCCAAGAGACCCAGTACTTC. The variable domain in full, completed from reference TRBV7-2 and TRBJ2-5, reads GAGVSQSPSNKVTEKGKDVELRCDPISGHTALYWYRQSLGQGLEFLIYFQGNSAPDKSGLPSDRFSAERTGGSVSTLTIQRTQQEDSAVYLCASSLGQETQYFGPGTRLLVL.

The chain links TRBV5-1 to TRBJ1-1, with 12 bases aligning to TRBD1. The CDR3 covers 16 residues. Germline V gene data show CDR1 as SGHRS and CDR2 as YFSETQ. After removal of 3 bases from V and 5 bases from J, the junction contained 8 bases not matched to a gene. CDR3 loop: CASSSGTGGVGTEAFF. For the CDR3, the DNA is TGCGCCAGCAGCTCCGGGACAGGGGGCGTCGGGACTGAAGCTTTCTTT.

The rearrangement uses TRBV28 and TRBJ1-2, with D uncertain. The CDR3 runs to 17 residues. The germline gives CDR1 MDHEN, CDR2 SYDVKM. With 7 bases removed from V and 1 base from J, the gap between germline ends came to 22 bases. CDR3 residues: CASKVGSLGTLNYGYTF. CDR3 DNA sequence: TGTGCCAGCAAGGTTGGTTCCCTAGGTACCCTTAACTATGGCTACACCTTC.

This sequence joins TRBV9 and TRBJ1-2, with 8 bases aligning to TRBD1. V gave up 3 bases and J gave up 8 bases; unmatched junction bases: 6. Germline values: CDR1 SGDLS, CDR2 YYNGEE. The CDR3 runs to 13 residues. The CDR3 DNA reads as TGTGCCAGCAGCGAGACAGGGGTTGGGGGCTACACCTTC. Its protein is CASSETGVGGYTF.

The chain carries TRBV7-2 and TRBJ2-1; 12 bases line up with TRBD1. CDR1 and CDR2 (germline): SGHTA, FQGNSA. V shed 5 bases and J 6 bases; nucleotides not matched to a gene: 8. CDR3 length equals 16 residues. CDR3: CASSLGGQGASNEQFF. CDR3 coding DNA: TGTGCCAGCAGCCTGGGGGGACAGGGGGCATCCAATGAGCAGTTCTTC.

The chain is built from TRBV6-5 and TRBJ1-2, with D uncertain. The germline V gene encodes CDR1 MNHEY and CDR2 SVGAGI. The CDR3 consists of 13 residues. V was pared by 7 bases and J by 4 bases, with 13 bases between. In nucleotides, the CDR3 is TGTGCCAGCACCCCGCCGGGGTTCTATGGCTACACCTTC. It translates to CASTPPGFYGYTF.

The CDR3 is CASATDTGELFF. The CDR3 DNA reads TGTGCCAGCGCTACTGACACCGGGGAGCTGTTTTTT. This chain joins TRBV12-3 or TRBV12-4 and TRBJ2-2, with D unclear. This CDR3 is 12 amino acids long. Between the trimmed V and J ends, which lost 8 bases and 3 bases, there was a span of 7 bases.

The rearrangement uses TRBV18 and TRBJ1-1; D not resolved. The V gene lost 0 bases and the J gene lost 5 bases, with 4 bases spanning the gap. Germline lookup yields CDR1 KGHSH and CDR2 LQKENI. This CDR3 contains 12 residues. The CDR3 protein is CASSPPVTEAFF. CDR3 bases: TGTGCCAGCTCACCACCGGTGACTGAAGCTTTCTTT.

The V call is TRBV6-5, the J call TRBJ2-7; D uncertain. The germline gives CDR1 MNHEY, CDR2 SVGAGI. The CDR3 is 13 residues long. Trimming pared 10 bases from V and 4 bases from J, leaving 17 bases between. CDR3 residues: CATSDGSPYEQYF. CDR3 nucleotide sequence: TGTGCCACCTCCGATGGCAGCCCTTACGAGCAGTACTTC.

The chain employs TRBV4-1 and TRBJ1-5, with TRBD1 matching 9 bases. The V gene end was trimmed by 1 base and the J gene end by 0 bases; junction bases not matched to a gene: 4. This CDR3 comprises 17 residues. Looked up from germline, CDR1 is MGHRA and CDR2 is YSYEKL. The CDR3 spells CASSQVGTGFSNQPQHF. The CDR3 bases are TGCGCCAGCAGCCAAGTAGGGACAGGGTTTAGCAATCAGCCCCAGCATTTT.

This chain links TRBV5-1 with TRBJ2-7; 7 nucleotides line up with TRBD2. The germline gives CDR1 SGHRS, CDR2 YFSETQ. This CDR3 has 17 amino acids. Trimming took 4 bases from V and 3 from J; bases not matched to a gene: 16. This CDR3 reads CASSLNSGTTLNYEQYF. CDR3 in DNA: TGCGCCAGCAGCCTCAACAGCGGGACTACCCTGAACTACGAGCAGTACTTC.

This clone was seen only once. The V call is TRBV30, the J call TRBJ2-1, with 11 bases lining up with TRBD2. Per germline, CDR1 GTSNPN and CDR2 SVGIG (reference sequence). The CDR3 has 13 residues. The trim removed 5 bases at V and 7 bases at J, leaving 4 bases unmatched. Here the CDR3 reads CAWGTSGGNEQFF. The CDR3 coding sequence is TGTGCCTGGGGGACTAGCGGTGGAAATGAGCAGTTCTTC.

This clone occurred a few times. The chain uses TRBV6-2 or TRBV6-3 and TRBJ2-2, with D possibly being TRBD2 (5 bases). The CDR3 is 19 residues long. The germline gives CDR1 MNHEY, CDR2 SVGEGT. V dropped 6 bases and J dropped 7 bases, with 30 bases sitting between them. CDR3 amino acids: CASSKKIRPGGPLSGELFF. CDR3 bases: TGTGCCAGCAGCAAAAAAATCCGCCCCGGAGGCCCCCTGAGCGGGGAGCTGTTTTTT.